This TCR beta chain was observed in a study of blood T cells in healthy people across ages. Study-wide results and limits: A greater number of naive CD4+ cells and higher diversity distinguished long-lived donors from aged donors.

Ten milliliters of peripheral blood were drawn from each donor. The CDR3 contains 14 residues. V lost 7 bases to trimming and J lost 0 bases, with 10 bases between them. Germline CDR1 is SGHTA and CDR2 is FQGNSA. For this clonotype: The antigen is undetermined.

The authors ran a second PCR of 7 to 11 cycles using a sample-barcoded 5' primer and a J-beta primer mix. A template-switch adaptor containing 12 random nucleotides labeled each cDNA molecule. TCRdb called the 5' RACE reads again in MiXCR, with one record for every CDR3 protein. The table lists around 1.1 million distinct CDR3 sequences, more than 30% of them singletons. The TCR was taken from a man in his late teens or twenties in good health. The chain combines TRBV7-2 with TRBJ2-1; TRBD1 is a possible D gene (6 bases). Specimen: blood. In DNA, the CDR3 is TGTGCCAGCAACGAAGGGGGCTCCTACAATGAGCAGTTCTTC. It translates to CASNEGGSYNEQFF.